The 8 T cell receptor beta chains in this list originate from one sample, sequenced in a study of control samples from healthy donors and cancer patients. Profiling relied on immunoSEQ multiplex PCR, and the TCRdb table lists in-frame clones only, not all of them. The sample comprises around 110,000 clones, roughly nine tenths of which are singletons, and 0.95% to 1.3% rests with the top ten. Sample: PBMCs. These receptors all come from a woman aged 45-65 years with colorectal cancer.

The chain uses TRBV28 and TRBJ1-3; 7 bases are a match to TRBD1. CDR3 length: 15 residues. After removal of 5 bases from V and 5 bases from J, the junction contained 9 bases not matched to a gene. The germline V gene encodes CDR1 MDHEN and CDR2 SYDVKM. DNA for the CDR3: TGTGCCAGCAGTCTCCCGACAGGGACCAGAAACACCATATATTTT. Translation: CASSLPTGTRNTIYF.

This CDR3 is CASSPSRETDREKLFF. In DNA, the CDR3 is TGTGCCAGCTCACCAAGCCGTGAGACAGATAGGGAAAAACTGTTTTTT. The chain combines TRBV18 with TRBJ1-4, with a weak D call TRBD1 (5 bases). Trimming removed 2 bases at V and 8 bases at J, with 18 bases between. From germline, CDR1 is KGHSH and CDR2 LQKENI. This CDR3 is built from 16 residues.

The gene calls are TRBV27 and TRBJ1-1; D is possibly TRBD1 (6 bases). The CDR3 extends over 15 amino acids. Germline CDR1 is MNHEY and CDR2 is SMNVEV (reference sequence). Trimming left V 8 bases short and J 2 bases short, with 18 bases between. The CDR3 spells CASQTRGLENTEAFF. The CDR3 DNA sequence: TGTGCCAGCCAGACACGGGGGCTCGAAAACACTGAAGCTTTCTTT.

The chain combines TRBV7-6 with TRBJ2-1; D may be TRBD2 (6 bases). V was trimmed by 0 bases and J by 2 bases, leaving 11 bases between them. CDR1 is SGHVS, CDR2 FNYEAQ, per germline. The CDR3 is 16 amino acids. CDR3 residues: CASSLAGSGPYNEQFF. In DNA form, the CDR3 reads TGTGCCAGCAGCTTAGCGGGTAGCGGCCCCTACAATGAGCAGTTCTTC.

This chain connects TRBV5-6 to TRBJ2-7; TRBD1 matches 9 bases. With 0 bases clipped from V and 5 bases from J, the junction kept 12 bases outside the gene matches. Germline assignment: CDR1 SGHDT and CDR2 YYEEEE. The CDR3 is 17 amino acids. CDR3 protein: CASSLGGGGQGSDEQYF. For the CDR3, the DNA is TGTGCCAGCAGCTTGGGGGGTGGGGGACAGGGAAGCGACGAGCAGTACTTC.

The rearrangement uses TRBV15 and TRBJ1-1; D uncertain. V shed 4 bases and J shed 1 base, with 7 bases lying between them. Germline V CDR1 and CDR2: LNHNV, YYDKDF (reference sequence). This CDR3 comprises 13 residues. In DNA form, the CDR3 reads TGTGCCACCAGCACGTGGGGGAACACTGAAGCTTTCTTT. It is translated as CATSTWGNTEAFF.

Only a few counts were recorded for this clone. The chain joins TRBV27 to TRBJ2-7, with D hard to call. Germline-derived CDR1 and CDR2 are MNHEY and SMNVEV (reference sequence). The CDR3 runs 11 residues. V lost 3 bases and J 3 bases, leaving 3 bases between the germline ends. The CDR3 loop reads CASSFGYEQYF. DNA for the CDR3: TGTGCCAGCAGTTTTGGCTACGAGCAGTACTTC.

The chain recombines TRBV7-9 with TRBJ2-7; 8 nucleotides match TRBD1. The CDR3 loop spans 14 amino acids. Germline lookup yields CDR1 SEHNR and CDR2 FQNEAQ (reference sequence). Germline trimming cut 1 base from V and 5 bases from J; bases unmatched to any gene: 4. CDR3 sequence (DNA): TGTGCCAGCAGCTTAGTTGCAGGGGGCAACGAGCAGTACTTC. Translation gives CASSLVAGGNEQYF.